The TCR beta chain described here comes from a study of T cells after yellow fever vaccination. To note about this clonotype: Its matching antigen is unknown.

V lost 3 bases, J lost 0 bases, and 8 bases lay in between. CDR3 length equals 14 residues. Germline V gene sequence: CDR1 SQVTM, CDR2 ANQGSEA. TCRdb used MiXCR to reprocess the 5' RACE reads, holding one entry per CDR3 protein. The data hold some 600,000 distinct CDR3 sequences, with about 12% observed a single time. General observations from the study: Researchers report a weaker secondary response that nonetheless peaked faster, day 5 versus 15.

The receptor's source is a young man who received the YFV17D yellow fever vaccine. The chain carries TRBV29-1 and TRBJ2-2; no reliable D call. The specimen comprised PBMCs, sampled on the day of the yellow fever booster vaccination. The CDR3 DNA sequence: TGCAGCGTTGACAGGTCCACGAACACCGGGGAGCTGTTTTTT. Encoded protein: CSVDRSTNTGELFF.